The 25 T cell receptor beta chains listed next were all sequenced from one sample in a study of blood T cell repertoires in COVID-19. Repertoires were generated with immunoSEQ multiplex PCR, while TCRdb's copy carries only in-frame clones and drops some. The top ten clones hold 1.3% of a sample with roughly 320,000 clones, more than 85% of them seen once. The sample was peripheral blood. These receptors all stem from a man aged 65 to 85 with acute or convalescent COVID-19.

This clone was counted once. The rearrangement links TRBV25-1 to TRBJ2-7; D is undetermined. Trimming stripped 5 bases from V and 4 bases from J, with 6 bases between. Germline CDR1 and CDR2: MGHDK and SYGVNS. CDR3 length: 11 residues. CDR3 region: CASSLGYEQYF. The DNA of the CDR3 is TGTGCCAGCAGTCTAGGTTACGAGCAGTACTTC.

V usage is TRBV7-2 and J usage is TRBJ2-5; D is unclear. V lost 1 base and J 5 bases, leaving 11 bases between the germline ends. Per the germline V gene, CDR1 is SGHTA and CDR2 is FQGNSA. The CDR3 totals 14 residues. CDR3 DNA: TGTGCCAGCAGCTTAGGCGTTAGCCGGGAGACCCAGTACTTC. It is translated as CASSLGVSRETQYF.

The chain uses TRBV7-2 and TRBJ2-7; TRBD2 matches 9 bases. CDR3 length: 15 amino acids. CDR1 and CDR2 from the germline V gene are SGHTA and FQGNSA. After removal of 5 bases from V and 4 bases from J, the junction contained 9 bases not matched to a gene. CDR3 nucleotides: TGTGCCAGCAGCCGCGGGGGGGGTTCAGGGTACGAGCAGTACTTC. It specifies CASSRGGGSGYEQYF.

The genes are TRBV28 and TRBJ1-5; tentatively, D is TRBD1 (6 bases). The CDR3 loop spans 16 amino acids. V lost 5 bases and J 0 bases, leaving 14 bases between the germline ends. CDR1 is MDHEN and CDR2 is SYDVKM in the germline V gene. CDR3 sequence: CASSPTDSYSNQPQHF. Written as DNA, the CDR3 is TGTGCCAGCAGTCCCACGGACAGTTATAGCAATCAGCCCCAGCATTTT.

This chain links TRBV28 with TRBJ1-1, with D perhaps TRBD1 (5 bases). V lost 5 bases and J 1 base, leaving 11 bases between the germline ends. Germline lookup yields CDR1 MDHEN and CDR2 SYDVKM. The CDR3 runs to 14 residues. CDR3 sequence (DNA): TGTGCCAGCAGTGTACTGACAGAGAACACTGAAGCTTTCTTT. The encoded protein is CASSVLTENTEAFF.

V and J are TRBV6-2 or TRBV6-3 and TRBJ1-5; unclear D gene. This CDR3 comprises 12 residues. V dropped 3 bases and J dropped 12 bases, with 12 bases sitting between them. Germline V gene lookup returns CDR1 MNHEY and CDR2 SVGEGT. The CDR3 DNA sequence: TGTGCCAGCAGTTATGAGAGGGTTAGCCAGCATTTT. Encoded protein: CASSYERVSQHF.

This clone occurred a few times. This chain uses TRBV14 with TRBJ2-2; TRBD1 matches 7 bases. Germline V CDR1 and CDR2: SGHDN, FVKESK. The junction had 17 bases not matched to a gene; V was cut back by 4 bases and J by 6 bases. CDR3 length: 18 residues. The CDR3 DNA reads as TGTGCCAGCAGCCGCAATTCAAGAGACAGGGTGGTCCCCGGGGAGCTGTTTTTT. This encodes CASSRNSRDRVVPGELFF.

V gene TRBV20-1 combines with J gene TRBJ2-3, with D possibly being TRBD2 (6 bases). Trimming stripped 3 bases from V and 4 bases from J, with 11 bases between. Germline CDR1 reads DFQATT; CDR2 reads SNEGSKA (reference sequence). This CDR3 spans 13 amino acids. The CDR3 is CSASWEVPDTQYF. CDR3 nucleotide sequence: TGCAGTGCTAGTTGGGAGGTTCCAGATACGCAGTATTTT.

The chain uses TRBV7-9 and TRBJ2-1, with 8 positions matching TRBD2. V trimming: 9 bases; J trimming: 2 bases; junction bases outside the gene matches: 12. CDR1 SEHNR and CDR2 FQNEAQ come from the germline V gene (reference sequence). CDR3 length equals 16 residues. The CDR3 spells CASSGASGSTYNEQFF. The CDR3 nucleotides read TGTGCCAGTTCCGGGGCTAGCGGGTCCACCTACAATGAGCAGTTCTTC.

In its sample, this clone was seen a few times. CDR3 sequence (DNA): TGTGCCAGCAGCTTAGCGTCAGCAGGGGGCGCTTCACCCCTCCACTTT. Its translation is CASSLASAGGASPLHF. The chain joins TRBV7-2 to TRBJ1-6; TRBD1 matches at 8 bases. Germline V gene data show CDR1 as SGHTA and CDR2 as FQGNSA. With 0 bases clipped from V and 9 bases from J, the junction kept 7 bases outside the gene matches. There are 16 residues in the CDR3.

This clone was detected once. The chain uses TRBV4-3 and TRBJ1-4, with no clear D. Germline CDR1 and CDR2: LGHNA and YSLEER. V lost 1 base and J 8 bases, leaving 14 bases between the germline ends. The CDR3 loop spans 15 amino acids. The CDR3 here is CASSQGPRLGEKLFF. As DNA, the CDR3 is TGCGCCAGCAGCCAAGGACCCCGCCTAGGAGAAAAACTGTTTTTT.

This chain uses TRBV19 with TRBJ2-2; possibly TRBD2 for D (6 bases). Germline V gives CDR1 LNHDA, CDR2 SQIVND (reference sequence). The CDR3 consists of 15 residues. The V end lost 3 bases, the J end lost 3 bases, and 11 bases lay between the germline ends. CDR3 sequence: CASSIPGLDTGELFF. CDR3 coding DNA: TGTGCCAGTAGTATTCCGGGACTCGACACCGGGGAGCTGTTTTTT.

The chain couples TRBV18 to TRBJ2-3; possibly TRBD2 for D (5 bases). V shed 1 base and J shed 4 bases, with 6 bases lying between them. This CDR3 spans 13 amino acids. Germline V gene data show CDR1 as KGHSH and CDR2 as LQKENI. The CDR3 nucleotides read TGTGCCAGCTCACCACGAGGGCCAGATACGCAGTATTTT. Encoded protein: CASSPRGPDTQYF.

J is TRBJ1-6 and V is TRBV6-5, with D maybe TRBD1 (5 bases). CDR3 length: 15 amino acids. Trimming left V 9 bases short and J 8 bases short, with 20 bases between. Germline assignment: CDR1 MNHEY and CDR2 SVGAGI. DNA of the CDR3: TGTGCCAGTTCCACTAAAGGGACTGCCGATTCACCCCTCCACTTT. Protein sequence: CASSTKGTADSPLHF.

The gene calls are TRBV27 and TRBJ2-2; unclear D gene. This CDR3 contains 16 residues. Germline V gene sequence: CDR1 MNHEY, CDR2 SMNVEV (reference sequence). V gave up 5 bases and J gave up 0 bases, with 13 bases separating them. The CDR3 region is CASSPRSMANTGELFF. The CDR3 nucleotides read TGTGCCAGCAGTCCCCGGTCCATGGCGAACACCGGGGAGCTGTTTTTT.

This chain links TRBV19 with TRBJ2-3, with 11 bases matching TRBD2. V dropped 4 bases and J dropped 4; count of bases not matched to a gene: 4. The CDR3 spans 15 residues. Germline V gene lookup returns CDR1 LNHDA and CDR2 SQIVND (reference sequence). CDR3 region: CASSTGLAGADTQYF. DNA of the CDR3: TGTGCCAGTAGTACCGGACTAGCGGGCGCAGATACGCAGTATTTT.

The chain uses TRBV27 and TRBJ2-6; D perhaps matches TRBD1 (5 bases). This CDR3 has 17 amino acids. Germline V gene data show CDR1 as MNHEY and CDR2 as SMNVEV (reference sequence). Trimming removed 4 bases from V and 0 bases from J, with 13 bases in between. CDR3 sequence: CASSSTGVASGANVLTF. The DNA for the CDR3 is TGTGCCAGCAGTTCTACAGGTGTCGCCTCTGGGGCCAACGTCCTGACTTTC.

V usage is TRBV7-9 and J usage is TRBJ2-7; D call uncertain. The length of the CDR3 is 16 residues. Germline V CDR1 and CDR2: SEHNR, FQNEAQ (reference sequence). Trimming took off 1 base at V and 0 bases at J, with 13 bases between the two ends. CDR3 bases: TGTGCCAGCAGCTTAGTCCGCTGGGCAAGCTCCTACGAGCAGTACTTC. It translates to CASSLVRWASSYEQYF.

Only a few counts were recorded for this clone. The chain joins TRBV5-4 to TRBJ1-1; the match to TRBD1 covers 8 bases. J gave up 4 bases and V 3 bases, and 14 bases lay outside the gene matches. Germline V gene data show CDR1 as SGHNT and CDR2 as YYREEE (reference sequence). CDR3 size: 17 residues. The CDR3 DNA reads TGTGCCAGCAGCTCTGGGGCGGCAGGGGGCTTGGGCACTGAAGCTTTCTTT. Protein: CASSSGAAGGLGTEAFF.

This clone was detected only a few times. The J gene is TRBJ2-5, the V gene TRBV5-1; the D gene is possibly TRBD1 (6 bases). The V end lost 4 bases, the J end lost 5 bases, and 21 bases lay between the germline ends. This CDR3 comprises 16 residues. Germline CDR1 and CDR2: SGHRS and YFSETQ. The CDR3 protein is CASSPGVGQGYETQYF. The CDR3 coding sequence is TGCGCCAGCAGCCCGGGCGTGGGGCAGGGGTACGAGACCCAGTACTTC. The variable domain in full, completed from reference TRBV5-1 and TRBJ2-5, reads KAGVTQTPRYLIKTRGQQVTLSCSPISGHRSVSWYQQTPGQGLQFLFEYFSETQRNKGNFPGRFSGRQFSNSRSEMNVSTLELGDSALYLCASSPGVGQGYETQYFGPGTRLLVL.

The chain employs TRBV29-1 and TRBJ1-5; 7 nucleotides align to TRBD1. In germline, CDR1 is SQVTM, CDR2 ANQGSEA. The CDR3 spans 14 residues. V trimming: 4 bases; J trimming: 0 bases; junction bases outside the gene matches: 3. The CDR3 sequence: CSVVGTDSNQPQHF. CDR3 in DNA: TGCAGCGTTGTCGGGACAGATAGCAATCAGCCCCAGCATTTT. The full variable domain, in which reference TRBV29-1 and TRBJ1-5 provide the parts outside the CDR3, is SAVISQKPSRDICQRGTSLTIQCQVDSQVTMMFWYRQQPGQSLTLIATANQGSEATYESGFVIDKFPISRPNLTFSTLTVSNMSPEDSSIYLCSVVGTDSNQPQHFGDGTRLSIL.

This rearrangement joins TRBV4-2 to TRBJ2-7, with 8 bases lining up with TRBD1. The length of the CDR3 is 16 residues. From germline, CDR1 is LGHNA and CDR2 YNFKEQ. V was clipped by 4 bases and J by 3 bases; unmatched bases: 11. The DNA for the CDR3 is TGTGCCAGCAGCCGCCAAACGGGACAGGTTGGCTACGAGCAGTACTTC. It yields the protein CASSRQTGQVGYEQYF.

The chain links TRBV7-2 to TRBJ1-1, with 8 positions matching TRBD1. The V gene end was trimmed by 5 bases and the J gene end by 4 bases; junction bases not matched to a gene: 12. Germline V lookup: CDR1 SGHTA, CDR2 FQGNSA. The CDR3 extends over 16 amino acids. CDR3 DNA: TGTGCCAGCAGCCCCCCTCAAGACAGGGGTGGCACTGAAGCTTTCTTT. This sequence encodes CASSPPQDRGGTEAFF.

This clone was detected a few times. The V gene is TRBV6-1, the J gene TRBJ2-1; TRBD1 matches 8 bases. Germline V gene lookup returns CDR1 MNHNS and CDR2 SASEGT. CDR3 length: 15 amino acids. V trimming: 3 bases; J trimming: 5 bases; junction bases outside the gene matches: 6. CDR3 in amino acids: CASSDRDRNHNEQFF. The CDR3 region has the DNA TGTGCCAGCAGTGACCGGGACAGGAATCACAATGAGCAGTTCTTC.

V gene TRBV5-4 combines with J gene TRBJ2-7; 13 nucleotides match TRBD2. There are 17 residues in the CDR3. Germline trimming cut 0 bases from V and 4 bases from J; bases unmatched to any gene: 7. In germline, CDR1 is SGHNT, CDR2 YYREEE (reference sequence). CDR3 loop: CASSLGLAGGSGYEQYF. CDR3 bases: TGTGCCAGCAGCTTGGGACTAGCGGGAGGATCAGGGTACGAGCAGTACTTC.